A selection of T cell receptor beta chains follows, all from one sample in a study of blood T cell repertoires in COVID-19. The repertoire was sequenced with immunoSEQ multiplex PCR; TCRdb's copy has only in-frame clones and lacks some. The sample contains hundreds of thousands of clones, around 90% of which appear only once. The sample taken for sequencing was PBMCs or T cells enriched from blood (not recorded which). These receptor sequences come from a woman aged 55-70 years in a cohort exposed to, infected with or recovered from COVID-19 (not recorded which). The CDR3 runs from the conserved cysteine through the conserved F or W. A D gene is named only where the DNA matches it firmly. Clone size, where shown, is once, few, many, or a class for clones that have expanded.

j_call v_call d_call clone_size cdr3_aa cdr3_nt
TRBJ1-5 TRBV28 . . CASSFPGTLNQPQHF TGTGCCAGCAGTTTCCCCGGGACACTAAATCAGCCCCAGCATTTT
TRBJ1-2 TRBV7-6 . . CASQKGYTF TGTGCCAGCCAGAAAGGCTACACCTTC
TRBJ1-4 TRBV18 . . CASSETDGATNEKLFF TGTGCCAGCTCAGAGACGGACGGGGCAACTAATGAAAAACTGTTTTTT
TRBJ1-5 TRBV19 TRBD1 . CASSIDRGQPQHF TGTGCCAGTAGTATAGACAGGGGGCAGCCCCAGCATTTT
TRBJ2-6 TRBV9 . . CASSVGSIISGANVLTF TGTGCCAGCAGCGTAGGCAGTATTATCTCTGGGGCCAACGTCCTGACTTTC
TRBJ2-7 TRBV13 TRBD1 . CASSEEGTAYEQYF TGTGCCAGCAGCGAAGAGGGGACAGCCTACGAGCAGTACTTC
TRBJ2-1 TRBV7-8 . . CASSRFTGNEQFF TGTGCCAGCAGCCGATTTACGGGGAATGAGCAGTTCTTC
TRBJ2-7 TRBV19 . . CASSAVARSSYEQYF TGTGCCAGTAGTGCCGTAGCGAGGAGCTCCTACGAGCAGTACTTC
TRBJ1-1 TRBV2 . . CASSERKSNTEAFF TGTGCCAGCAGTGAGAGGAAGTCGAACACTGAAGCTTTCTTT
TRBJ1-2 TRBV9 . . CASSATGTNYGYTF TGTGCCAGCAGCGCAACAGGGACCAACTATGGCTACACCTTC
TRBJ1-5 TRBV19 . . CASSRAVTDNRPQHF TGTGCCAGTAGTAGGGCGGTGACAGACAATCGGCCCCAGCATTTT
TRBJ1-5 TRBV27 TRBD1 . CASRTTGSGGNQPQHF TGTGCCAGCAGGACGACAGGGTCGGGGGGCAATCAGCCCCAGCATTTT
TRBJ2-1 TRBV4-1 TRBD2 . CASSQDRLAGEHEQFF TGCGCCAGCAGCCAAGACCGACTAGCGGGAGAGCATGAGCAGTTCTTC
TRBJ2-1 TRBV7-9 . few CASSLEGGKGGGEQFF TGTGCCAGCAGCTTAGAGGGAGGAAAGGGAGGGGGTGAGCAGTTCTTC
TRBJ2-5 TRBV5-1 . . CASSLQEVETQYF TGCGCCAGCAGCTTGCAAGAGGTGGAGACCCAGTACTTC
TRBJ2-7 TRBV5-1 TRBD1 . CASTRTGTGGPYEQYF TGCGCCAGCACCAGGACCGGGACAGGGGGACCCTACGAGCAGTACTTC
TRBJ2-1 TRBV6-5 . . CASSRGEDNEQFF TGTGCCAGCAGCAGAGGGGAGGACAATGAGCAGTTCTTC
TRBJ1-4 TRBV5-1 TRBD1 . CASSLEQGAITNEKLFF TGCGCCAGCAGCTTAGAGCAGGGGGCCATAACTAATGAAAAACTGTTTTTT
TRBJ2-4 TRBV6-1 . . CASSETGDKNIQYF TGTGCCAGCAGTGAGACGGGGGACAAAAACATTCAGTACTTC
TRBJ1-5 TRBV19 TRBD1 once CASSMEPGQAYSNQPQHF TGTGCCAGTAGTATGGAGCCGGGACAGGCCTATAGCAATCAGCCCCAGCATTTT
TRBJ1-5 TRBV28 TRBD1 once CASSLWRGTGEDQPQHF TGTGCCAGCAGTTTATGGAGGGGTACAGGGGAGGATCAGCCCCAGCATTTT
TRBJ1-5 TRBV6-6 . . CASSRGRGNQPQHF TGTGCCAGCAGCCGCGGCCGGGGAAATCAGCCCCAGCATTTT
TRBJ2-3 TRBV23-1 . . CASISPKTAGSTDTQYF TGCGCCAGCATCTCGCCTAAGACGGCAGGGAGCACAGATACGCAGTATTTT
TRBJ2-1 TRBV4-3 . . CASSQDQVNRNEQFF TGCGCCAGCAGCCAAGATCAGGTTAACCGCAATGAGCAGTTCTTC
TRBJ2-7 TRBV11-1 . . CASSLLQTVNEQYF TGTGCCAGCAGCTTATTACAGACGGTCAACGAGCAGTACTTC
TRBJ1-5 TRBV5-1 . . CASSLEAGGNQPQHF TGCGCCAGCAGCTTGGAAGCAGGGGGCAATCAGCCCCAGCATTTT
TRBJ2-7 TRBV27 TRBD1 few CASSSVRDRGHEQYF TGTGCCAGCAGTTCCGTCCGGGACAGGGGCCACGAGCAGTACTTC
TRBJ1-5 TRBV5-6 TRBD1 . CASSSGQGAAQPQHF TGTGCCAGCAGCTCGGGACAGGGAGCAGCTCAGCCCCAGCATTTT
TRBJ1-1 TRBV6-2/TRBV6-3 . . CASSYSGRRGRTEAFF TGTGCCAGCAGTTACTCGGGGCGTCGCGGGAGGACTGAAGCTTTCTTT
TRBJ1-2 TRBV4-1 TRBD1 . CASSQDRGGLVGGYTF TGCGCCAGCAGCCAGGACAGGGGGGGTTTGGTAGGTGGCTACACCTTC
TRBJ2-5 TRBV27 TRBD2 . CASSGTSGGQETQYF TGTGCCAGCAGTGGGACTAGCGGAGGACAAGAGACCCAGTACTTC
TRBJ2-1 TRBV4-2 . . CASSQERWLGETYEQFF TGTGCCAGCAGCCAAGAAAGGTGGCTAGGGGAAACGTATGAGCAGTTCTTC
TRBJ2-3 TRBV18 . . CASSPPTGTDTQYF TGTGCCAGCTCACCACCTACAGGGACGGATACGCAGTATTTT
TRBJ2-7 TRBV27 TRBD1 . CASSLSRTGTGEQYF TGTGCCAGCAGTTTATCCAGGACAGGAACGGGCGAGCAGTACTTC
TRBJ1-2 TRBV28 . . CASRGPGYGYTF TGTGCCAGCAGGGGGCCAGGGTATGGCTACACCTTC
TRBJ1-4 TRBV7-9 . . CASSFFLGALGSREKLFF TGTGCCAGCAGCTTCTTTCTGGGGGCTTTGGGGAGCCGTGAAAAACTGTTTTTT
TRBJ1-4 TRBV3-1/TRBV3-2 TRBD1 . CASSWGQGATNEKLFF TGTGCCAGCAGCTGGGGACAGGGCGCAACTAATGAAAAACTGTTTTTT
TRBJ1-5 TRBV28 . . CASSWGRQPQHF TGTGCCAGCAGTTGGGGGCGTCAGCCCCAGCATTTT
TRBJ2-7 TRBV7-8 TRBD1 . CASSLGHRGRERDEQYF TGTGCCAGCAGCTTAGGACACAGGGGCCGCGAAAGAGACGAGCAGTACTTC
TRBJ1-1 TRBV4-3 . . CASSQDGAAGEAFF TGCGCCAGCAGCCAAGATGGGGCAGCCGGTGAAGCTTTCTTT
TRBJ2-7 TRBV19 TRBD2 few CASSTLSSGTGEQYF TGTGCCAGTAGTACCCTGTCTAGCGGGACTGGCGAGCAGTACTTC
TRBJ2-2 TRBV18 . . CASSLAGAGELFF TGTGCCAGCTCACTGGCAGGGGCCGGGGAGCTGTTTTTT
TRBJ1-2 TRBV24-1 TRBD1 . CATSEADRVSGYTF TGTGCCACCAGTGAAGCTGACAGGGTCAGCGGCTACACCTTC
TRBJ2-5 TRBV7-9 TRBD1 . CASNRGKETQYF TGTGCCAGTAACAGGGGGAAAGAGACCCAGTACTTC
TRBJ2-7 TRBV4-2 TRBD2 few CASSQERPLSGSYEQYF TGTGCCAGCAGCCAAGAACGCCCCCTAAGCGGGAGCTACGAGCAGTACTTC
TRBJ2-7 TRBV28 TRBD1 . CASSSGTAYSYEQYF TGTGCCAGCAGCTCCGGGACAGCGTACTCCTACGAGCAGTACTTC
TRBJ1-5 TRBV19 . . CASSTPGQSSNQPQHF TGTGCCAGTAGTACTCCAGGACAGTCTAGCAATCAGCCCCAGCATTTT